This TCR beta chain was retrieved from a study of cytomegalovirus exposure and HLA in healthy donors. Amplification used 60 Vbeta primers and 13 Jbeta primers. Assay: immunoSEQ multiplex PCR; the TCRdb copy retains only in-frame clones and omits some. The record lists tens of thousands of clones, of which the ten most abundant hold 0.5% to 0.65%. Germline V gene lookup returns CDR1 SGHTA and CDR2 FQGNSA. V lost 9 bases to trimming and J lost 6 bases, with 20 bases between them. This CDR3 comprises 15 residues. The sequence was obtained from a man over 45 in good health and CMV-seronegative. The source material was PBMCs. The chain uses TRBV7-2 and TRBJ2-2; D is perhaps TRBD1 (6 bases). For the CDR3, the DNA is TGTGCCAGACAGGGCCGGGCCTTCAGCGCCGGGGAGCTGTTTTTT. This gives the protein CARQGRAFSAGELFF.